The present T cell receptor beta chain was sequenced within a study of T cell repertoires in cytomegalovirus infection. At the level of the study: From public TCR beta signatures came an indication of both CMV infection and matching HLA type.

On this clonotype: Its specificity is unknown.

Trimming shortened V by 6 bases and J by 0 bases, and 11 bases separated the two germline ends. This CDR3 has 13 amino acids. CDR1 and CDR2 (germline): SQVTM, ANQGSEA. Study outcomes and limitations: HLA-C-restricted CMV-specific TCR beta clonotypes prevailed in the ex vivo response.

One entry per CDR3 protein, called by TCRdb with MiXCR from the reads. The sample consists of some 300,000 distinct CDR3 sequences, roughly a tenth of them appearing once. The chain couples TRBV29-1 to TRBJ1-1; no firm D call. The receptor was isolated from a human donor in good health (CMV status not recorded). Some clones in this sample may be carry-over from other donors' samples. Source material: PBMCs. As DNA, the CDR3 is TGCAGCGTCCTTAGGGTAATGAACACTGAAGCTTTCTTT. It yields the protein CSVLRVMNTEAFF.